Listed below are T cell receptor beta chains from one sample, sequenced in a study of technical replicates of blood from a few donors. Generated by immunoSEQ multiplex PCR, the TCRdb table keeps only in-frame clones and is missing some. The sample shows around 13,000 clones, around 83% of them seen only once. The sequenced material came from PBMCs. The source is a human donor in good health. Both conserved end residues are part of each CDR3. D genes are given only for firm matches. Clone size is given for some rows only: seen once, a few or many times, or a class if the clone is expanded.

v_call	cdr3_length	d_call	clone_size	j_call	cdr3_nt	cdr3_aa
TRBV7-2	18	-	-	TRBJ1-3	TGTGCCAGCAGCCCGAATCTACAGGGCAGGAGCTCTGGAAACACCATATATTTT	CASSPNLQGRSSGNTIYF
TRBV12-5	15	-	-	TRBJ2-1	TGTGCTAGTGGTTTGGCGACCACAGTTCCGAATGAGCAGTTCTTC	CASGLATTVPNEQFF
TRBV28	14	TRBD2	-	TRBJ2-7	TGTGCCAGCAGCTTTAGCGGGAGAGGGTACGAGCAGTACTTC	CASSFSGRGYEQYF
TRBV7-6	15	-	-	TRBJ2-2	TGTGCCAGCACCGAGGAGGGGTGGAACACCGGGGAGCTGTTTTTT	CASTEEGWNTGELFF
TRBV18	14	-	-	TRBJ1-1	TGTGCCAGCTCACCCGGACAGATGAACACTGAAGCTTTCTTT	CASSPGQMNTEAFF
TRBV27	15	-	-	TRBJ2-1	TGTGCCAGCAGTTCCCCGGTTAATGGGCACAATGAGCAGTTCTTC	CASSSPVNGHNEQFF
TRBV10-2	13	-	-	TRBJ1-1	TGCGCCAGCAGTGTGACTACGAACACTGAAGCTTTCTTT	CASSVTTNTEAFF
TRBV27	14	-	-	TRBJ1-2	TGTGCCAGCAGTTTGACTAACCCCTTATATGGCTACACCTTC	CASSLTNPLYGYTF
TRBV7-3	13	-	-	TRBJ2-3	TGTGCCAGCAGCCATGCGGCGACAGATACGCAGTATTTT	CASSHAATDTQYF
TRBV19	15	-	-	TRBJ1-1	TGTGCCAGTATTGGCAGGGTTAACATGAACACTGAAGCTTTCTTT	CASIGRVNMNTEAFF
TRBV27	13	TRBD1	-	TRBJ1-1	TGTGCCAGCAGTCTCCGACAGGGGATGGAAGCTTTCTTT	CASSLRQGMEAFF
TRBV4-2	16	TRBD1	-	TRBJ2-7	TGTGCCAGCAGCCAAACCGGGACAGGACTTTCCTACGAGCAGTACTTC	CASSQTGTGLSYEQYF
TRBV19	14	TRBD2	-	TRBJ2-1	TGTGCCAGTAGAAGGCGGGAGGGCCTATATGAGCAGTTCTTC	CASRRREGLYEQFF
TRBV5-6	16	-	once	TRBJ1-2	TGTGCCAGCAGCTTGGGGGTGGGGGCCGATAGCTATGGCTACACCTTC	CASSLGVGADSYGYTF
TRBV19	14	TRBD2	-	TRBJ2-5	TGTGCCAGTAGTATGAGGGAGGGCCGGGAGACCCAGTACTTC	CASSMREGRETQYF
TRBV14	16	-	-	TRBJ2-2	TGTGCCAGCAGCCAAATTAGGGGTCTAGACACCGGGGAGCTGTTTTTT	CASSQIRGLDTGELFF
TRBV6-5	15	-	-	TRBJ2-6	TGTGCCAGCAGTTACGGTGGCGGCGGGGCCAACGTCCTGACTTTC	CASSYGGGGANVLTF
TRBV2	16	-	-	TRBJ1-5	TGTGCCAGCAGTGAAACTACAGGGTTTCGAAATCAGCCCCAGCATTTT	CASSETTGFRNQPQHF
TRBV6-5	13	-	-	TRBJ1-1	TGTGCCAGCAGTTTACTTGGGAACACTGAAGCTTTCTTT	CASSLLGNTEAFF
TRBV7-9	13	-	few	TRBJ1-5	TGTGCCAGCAGCTTAGCCCTCAATCAGCCCCAGCATTTT	CASSLALNQPQHF
TRBV5-8	15	TRBD2	-	TRBJ2-3	TGTGCCAGCAGCTTGGTGAGCGGGAGAACAGATACGCAGTATTTT	CASSLVSGRTDTQYF
TRBV4-1	15	TRBD1	-	TRBJ1-5	TGCGCCAGCAGCCCCCCGGACAGGATAAATCAGCCCCAGCATTTT	CASSPPDRINQPQHF
TRBV2	15	-	-	TRBJ2-5	TGTGCCAGCAGCCTGGGACAGCCGGGGGTGGAGACCCAGTACTTC	CASSLGQPGVETQYF
TRBV30	16	-	-	TRBJ2-3	TGTGCCTGGACTTTACCCCCAGGGGGGAGCACAGATACGCAGTATTTT	CAWTLPPGGSTDTQYF
TRBV28	16	-	once	TRBJ1-1	TGTGCCAGCAGTTTATTAGGGGGTAGTGGGTACACTGAAGCTTTCTTT	CASSLLGGSGYTEAFF
TRBV5-4	16	-	-	TRBJ2-4	TGTGCCAGCAGCCGTACAGGGAGCCTAGCCAAAAACATTCAGTACTTC	CASSRTGSLAKNIQYF
TRBV7-6	16	-	-	TRBJ2-3	TGTGCCAGCAGCCCGCCCCAGGGCTTTTTCACAGATACGCAGTATTTT	CASSPPQGFFTDTQYF
TRBV10-3	14	-	-	TRBJ2-7	TGTGCCATCATCGAACTAGTTACGTCCTACGAGCAGTACTTC	CAIIELVTSYEQYF
TRBV5-4	17	TRBD1	-	TRBJ1-1	TGTGCCAGCAGCTTGGATTTGGGGACAGGGAGAAACACTGAAGCTTTCTTT	CASSLDLGTGRNTEAFF
TRBV6-1	14	-	-	TRBJ2-2	TGTGCCAGCAGTGAAGCGCCGGAGACCGGGGAGCTGTTTTTT	CASSEAPETGELFF
TRBV19	14	TRBD1	-	TRBJ2-7	TGTGCCAGTAGTACGACAGGGGGCTCCTACGAGCAGTACTTC	CASSTTGGSYEQYF
TRBV6-1	12	TRBD1	-	TRBJ2-3	TGTGCCAGCAGACTACAGGGGGCCACGCAGTATTTT	CASRLQGATQYF
TRBV30	17	-	-	TRBJ1-4	TGTGCCTGGAGTGTTTGGGACAAAGGCTTTGAGAATGAAAAACTGTTTTTT	CAWSVWDKGFENEKLFF
TRBV4-1	13	-	-	TRBJ1-5	TGCGCCAGCAGCCAAGCGAGGGATCAGCCCCAGCATTTT	CASSQARDQPQHF
TRBV2	16	TRBD2	-	TRBJ2-5	TGTGCCAGCAGTTTGGTAGTAGCGGGAGGACTAGAGACCCAGTACTTC	CASSLVVAGGLETQYF
TRBV5-1	15	TRBD2	-	TRBJ2-3	TGCGCCAGCAGCCTTCTAGCGGGAGGAACAGATACGCAGTATTTT	CASSLLAGGTDTQYF
TRBV28	17	-	-	TRBJ1-2	TGTGCCAGCAGCCGTCCTGTAGGGTCGGCAGGGGACTATGGCTACACCTTC	CASSRPVGSAGDYGYTF
TRBV5-4	15	TRBD2	-	TRBJ2-1	TGTGCCAGCAGTCCCGGGACTAGCGGGAACGGTGAGCAGTTCTTC	CASSPGTSGNGEQFF
TRBV10-2	12	-	-	TRBJ1-2	TGCGCCAGCAGTGAGCAGAGGAGCGGCTACACCTTC	CASSEQRSGYTF
TRBV7-7	13	TRBD1	-	TRBJ1-1	TGTGCCAGCAGCAAGGACAGGGACACTGAAGCTTTCTTT	CASSKDRDTEAFF
TRBV11-3	16	TRBD1	-	TRBJ2-3	TGTGCCAGCAGCTCGTACGGGACAGATAGCACAGATACGCAGTATTTT	CASSSYGTDSTDTQYF
TRBV10-3	13	-	-	TRBJ2-1	TGTGCCATCAGTGAGGGCTTCTACAATGAGCAGTTCTTC	CAISEGFYNEQFF
TRBV5-1	18	TRBD2	once	TRBJ2-5	TGCGCCAGCAGCTTGGTACTTAGTCCGGGCGGGAGGCAAGAGACCCAGTACTTC	CASSLVLSPGGRQETQYF
TRBV5-1	14	TRBD2	-	TRBJ2-1	TGCGCCAGCAGCTTACTAGCGGGAGCCAATGAGCAGTTCTTC	CASSLLAGANEQFF
TRBV19	14	-	-	TRBJ1-5	TGTGCCAGTAGCCACCCGACAGGTCCCAGGGCCCAGCATTTT	CASSHPTGPRAQHF
TRBV21-1	16	-	-	TRBJ2-7	TGTGCCAGCAGCAAAGATTTTCGGGACAGGGAGTACGAGCAGTACTTC	CASSKDFRDREYEQYF
TRBV6-5	14	TRBD2	-	TRBJ2-1	TGTGCCAGCAGTGGGGGTAGCGGGAACAATGAGCAGTTCTTC	CASSGGSGNNEQFF
TRBV2	15	TRBD2	-	TRBJ2-3	TGTGCCAGCAGCCCACTAGCGGGAGGGGCAGATACGCAGTATTTT	CASSPLAGGADTQYF
TRBV7-9	14	TRBD2	-	TRBJ2-7	TGTGCCAGCAGCCTCACCGGGACTAGCTCAGAGCAGTACTTC	CASSLTGTSSEQYF
TRBV14	13	TRBD2	-	TRBJ2-5	TGTGCCAGCAGTACAGCGGGGGGAGAGACCCAGTACTTC	CASSTAGGETQYF
TRBV18	19	-	-	TRBJ2-6	TGTGCCAGCTCACCTTATAGTAGGCTGGCAGGGTCTGGGGCCAACGTCCTGACTTTC	CASSPYSRLAGSGANVLTF
TRBV20-1	10	-	-	TRBJ1-1	TGCAAGGAGCCCGATAAAAAAGCTTTCTTT	CKEPDKKAFF
TRBV6-1	14	TRBD1	-	TRBJ1-1	TGTGCCAGCAATTTGGACAGGGGACGCTGGGAAGCTTTCTTT	CASNLDRGRWEAFF